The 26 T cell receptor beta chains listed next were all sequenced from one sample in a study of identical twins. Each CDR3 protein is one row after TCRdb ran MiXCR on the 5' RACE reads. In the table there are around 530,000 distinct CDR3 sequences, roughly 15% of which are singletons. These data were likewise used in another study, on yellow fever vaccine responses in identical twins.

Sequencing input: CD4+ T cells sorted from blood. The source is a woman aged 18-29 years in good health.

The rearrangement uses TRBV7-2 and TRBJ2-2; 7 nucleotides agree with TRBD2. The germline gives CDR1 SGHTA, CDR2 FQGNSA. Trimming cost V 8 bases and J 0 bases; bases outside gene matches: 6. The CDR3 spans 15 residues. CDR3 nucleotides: TGTGCCAGCCGCCGGGCGGGAGCGAACACCGGGGAGCTGTTTTTT. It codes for CASRRAGANTGELFF.

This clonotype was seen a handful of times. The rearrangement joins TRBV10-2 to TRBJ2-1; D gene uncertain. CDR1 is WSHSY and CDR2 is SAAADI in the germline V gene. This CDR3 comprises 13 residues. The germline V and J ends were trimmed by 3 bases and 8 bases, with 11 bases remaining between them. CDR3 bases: TGCGCCAGCAGTGACATGGCTCGGCATGAGCAGTTCTTC. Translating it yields CASSDMARHEQFF.

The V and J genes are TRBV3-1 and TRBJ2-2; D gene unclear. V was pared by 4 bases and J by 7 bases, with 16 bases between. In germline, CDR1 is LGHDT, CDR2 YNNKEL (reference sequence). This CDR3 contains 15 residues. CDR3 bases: TGTGCCAGCAGCCGTTATCAGCCGGCGGTCGGGGAGCTGTTTTTT. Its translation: CASSRYQPAVGELFF.

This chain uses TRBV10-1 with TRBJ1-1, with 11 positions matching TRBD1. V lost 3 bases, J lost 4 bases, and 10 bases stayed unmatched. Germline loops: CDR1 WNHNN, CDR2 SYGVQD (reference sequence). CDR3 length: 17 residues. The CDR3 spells CASSDRTGGMRVTEAFF. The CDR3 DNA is TGCGCCAGCAGTGACCGGACAGGGGGCATGCGGGTCACTGAAGCTTTCTTT.

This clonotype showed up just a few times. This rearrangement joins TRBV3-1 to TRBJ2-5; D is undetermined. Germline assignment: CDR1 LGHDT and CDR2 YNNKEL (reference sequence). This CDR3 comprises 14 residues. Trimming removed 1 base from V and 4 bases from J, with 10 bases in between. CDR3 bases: TGTGCCAGCAGCCAAGTACGAGGTTCAGAGACCCAGTACTTC. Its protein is CASSQVRGSETQYF.

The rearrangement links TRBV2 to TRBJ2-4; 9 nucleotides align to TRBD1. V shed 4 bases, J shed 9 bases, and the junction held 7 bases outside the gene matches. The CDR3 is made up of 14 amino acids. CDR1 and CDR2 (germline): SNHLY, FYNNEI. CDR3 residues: CASSVEQGASIQYF. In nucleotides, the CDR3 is TGTGCCAGCAGTGTTGAACAGGGGGCAAGCATTCAGTACTTC. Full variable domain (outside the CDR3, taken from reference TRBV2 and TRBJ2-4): EPEVTQTPSHQVTQMGQEVILRCVPISNHLYFYWYRQILGQKVEFLVSFYNNEISEKSEIFDDQFSVERPDGSNFTLKIRSTKLEDSAMYFCASSVEQGASIQYFGAGTRLSVL.

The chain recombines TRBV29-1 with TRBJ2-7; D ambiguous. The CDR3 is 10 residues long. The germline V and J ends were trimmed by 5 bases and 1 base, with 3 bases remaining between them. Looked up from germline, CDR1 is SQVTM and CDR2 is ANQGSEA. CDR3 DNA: TGCAGCGTTAGGTCCTACGAGCAGTACTTC. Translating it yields CSVRSYEQYF.

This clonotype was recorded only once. CDR3 loop: CAISNQVELFF. The CDR3 bases are TGTGCCATCAGCAACCAGGTGGAGCTGTTTTTT. The V call is TRBV10-3, the J call TRBJ2-2; D is ambiguous. The V end lost 6 bases, the J end lost 10 bases, and 9 bases lay between the germline ends. The V gene's germline CDR1 is ENHRY and CDR2 SYGVKD. The CDR3 contains 11 residues.

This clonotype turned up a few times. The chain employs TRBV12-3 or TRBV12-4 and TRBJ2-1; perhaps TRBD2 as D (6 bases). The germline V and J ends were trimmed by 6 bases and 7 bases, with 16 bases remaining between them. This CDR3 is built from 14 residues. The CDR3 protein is CASRSGGRINEQFF. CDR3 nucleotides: TGTGCCAGCAGAAGCGGAGGGCGTATTAATGAGCAGTTCTTC.

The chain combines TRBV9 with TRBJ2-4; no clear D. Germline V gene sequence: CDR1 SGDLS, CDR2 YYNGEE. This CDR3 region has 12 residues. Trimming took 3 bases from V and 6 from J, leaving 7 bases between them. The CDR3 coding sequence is TGTGCCAGCAGCGACCCCGGAAACATTCAGTACTTC. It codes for CASSDPGNIQYF.

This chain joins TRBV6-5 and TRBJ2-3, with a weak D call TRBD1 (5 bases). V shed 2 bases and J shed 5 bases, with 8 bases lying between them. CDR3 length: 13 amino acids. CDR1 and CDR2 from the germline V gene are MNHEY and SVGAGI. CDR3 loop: CASSYPGLDTQYF. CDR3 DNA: TGTGCCAGCAGTTACCCAGGGTTAGATACGCAGTATTTT.

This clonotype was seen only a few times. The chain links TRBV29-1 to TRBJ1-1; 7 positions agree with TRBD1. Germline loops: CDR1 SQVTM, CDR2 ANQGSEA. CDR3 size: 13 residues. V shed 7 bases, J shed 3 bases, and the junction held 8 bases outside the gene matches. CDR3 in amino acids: CSGGEGAYTEAFF. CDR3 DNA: TGCAGCGGCGGTGAGGGGGCCTACACTGAAGCTTTCTTT.

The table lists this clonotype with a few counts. This chain's CDR3 is CASSLGTSAYPPNNEQFF. The CDR3 DNA reads as TGTGCCAGCAGCTTAGGGACTAGCGCATACCCGCCAAACAATGAGCAGTTCTTC. The chain joins TRBV7-3 to TRBJ2-1; 10 bases align to TRBD2. With V trimmed by 2 bases and J by 5 bases, 12 bases remained unmatched. Germline V CDR1 and CDR2: SGHTA, FQGTGA. The length of the CDR3 is 18 residues.

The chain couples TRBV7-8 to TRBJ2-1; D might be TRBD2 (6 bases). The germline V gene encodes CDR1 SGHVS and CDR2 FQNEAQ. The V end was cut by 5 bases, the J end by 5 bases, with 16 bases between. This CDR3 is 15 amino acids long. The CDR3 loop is CASSLRLRENNEQFF. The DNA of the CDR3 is TGTGCCAGCAGCCTCCGCTTGCGGGAAAACAATGAGCAGTTCTTC.

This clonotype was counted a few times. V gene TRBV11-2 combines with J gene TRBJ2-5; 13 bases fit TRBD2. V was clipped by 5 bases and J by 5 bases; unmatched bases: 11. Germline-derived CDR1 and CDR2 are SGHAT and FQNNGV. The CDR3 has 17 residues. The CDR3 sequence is CASSPTSGGALGETQYF. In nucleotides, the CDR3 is TGTGCCAGCAGCCCCACTAGCGGGGGGGCCTTAGGGGAGACCCAGTACTTC.

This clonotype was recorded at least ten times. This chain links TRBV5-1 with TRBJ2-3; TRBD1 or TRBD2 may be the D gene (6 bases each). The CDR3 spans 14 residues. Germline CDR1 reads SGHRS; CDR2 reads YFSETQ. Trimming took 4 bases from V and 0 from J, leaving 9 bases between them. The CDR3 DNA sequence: TGCGCCAGCAGCGGGGGGCCGAGCACAGATACGCAGTATTTT. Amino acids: CASSGGPSTDTQYF.

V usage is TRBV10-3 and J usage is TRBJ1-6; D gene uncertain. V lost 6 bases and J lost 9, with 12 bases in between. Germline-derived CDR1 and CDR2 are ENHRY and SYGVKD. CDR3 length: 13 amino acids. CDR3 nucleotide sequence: TGTGCCATCAGGGAAGGAGGGAGTTCACCCCTCCACTTT. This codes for CAIREGGSSPLHF.

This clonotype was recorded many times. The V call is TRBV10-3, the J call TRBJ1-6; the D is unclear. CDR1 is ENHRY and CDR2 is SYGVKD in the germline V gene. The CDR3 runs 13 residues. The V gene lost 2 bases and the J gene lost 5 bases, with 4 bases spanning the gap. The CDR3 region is CAISEGNNSPLHF. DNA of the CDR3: TGTGCCATCAGTGAGGGAAATAATTCACCCCTCCACTTT.

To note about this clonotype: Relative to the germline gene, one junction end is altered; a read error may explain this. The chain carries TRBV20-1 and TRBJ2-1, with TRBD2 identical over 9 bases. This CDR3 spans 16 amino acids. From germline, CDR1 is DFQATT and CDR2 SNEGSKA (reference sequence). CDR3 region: CCAREGAGGFTNEQFF. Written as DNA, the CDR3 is TGCTGTGCTAGAGAGGGAGCGGGAGGATTTACAAATGAGCAGTTCTTC.

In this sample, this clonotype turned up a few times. The CDR3, as DNA: TGTGCCACCCCCAGGGGCTTTTCCTACGAGCAGTACGTC. The encoded protein is CATPRGFSYEQYV. This chain connects TRBV24-1 to TRBJ2-7, with TRBD1 as a possible D gene (6 bases). Germline loops: CDR1 KGHDR, CDR2 SFDVKD. Between the trimmed V and J ends, which lost 9 bases and 1 base, there was a span of 12 bases. The CDR3 is made up of 13 amino acids.

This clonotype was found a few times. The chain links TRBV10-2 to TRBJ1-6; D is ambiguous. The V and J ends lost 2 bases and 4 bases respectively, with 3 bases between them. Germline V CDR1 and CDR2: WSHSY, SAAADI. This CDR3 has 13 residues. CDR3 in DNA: TGCGCCAGCAGTGAGGGATATAATTCACCCCTCCACTTT. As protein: CASSEGYNSPLHF.

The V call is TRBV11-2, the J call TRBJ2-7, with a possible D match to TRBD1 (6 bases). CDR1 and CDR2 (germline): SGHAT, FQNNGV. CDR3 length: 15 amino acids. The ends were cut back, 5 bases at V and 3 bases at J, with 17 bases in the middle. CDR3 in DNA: TGTGCCAGCAGCCGTTCTACAGGGAACCGCTACGAGCAGTACTTC. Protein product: CASSRSTGNRYEQYF.

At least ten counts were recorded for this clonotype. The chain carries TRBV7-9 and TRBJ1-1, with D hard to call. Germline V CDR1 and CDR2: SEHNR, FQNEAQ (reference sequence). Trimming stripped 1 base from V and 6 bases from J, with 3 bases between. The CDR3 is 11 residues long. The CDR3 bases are TGTGCCAGCAGCTTAGTTTCTGAAGCTTTCTTT. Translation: CASSLVSEAFF.

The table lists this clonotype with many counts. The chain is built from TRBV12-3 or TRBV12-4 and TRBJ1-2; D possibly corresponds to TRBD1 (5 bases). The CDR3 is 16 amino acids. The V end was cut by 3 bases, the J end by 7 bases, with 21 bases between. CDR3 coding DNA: TGTGCCAGCAGTTTCCGGCTGGGACTAACTAGTAGTGGCTACACCTTC. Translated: CASSFRLGLTSSGYTF.

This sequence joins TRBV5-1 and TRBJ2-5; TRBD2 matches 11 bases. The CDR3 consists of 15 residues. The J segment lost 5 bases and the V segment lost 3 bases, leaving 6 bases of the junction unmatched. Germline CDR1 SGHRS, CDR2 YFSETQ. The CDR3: CASSSVAGGQETQYF. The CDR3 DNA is TGCGCCAGCAGCTCGGTAGCGGGGGGGCAGGAGACCCAGTACTTC.

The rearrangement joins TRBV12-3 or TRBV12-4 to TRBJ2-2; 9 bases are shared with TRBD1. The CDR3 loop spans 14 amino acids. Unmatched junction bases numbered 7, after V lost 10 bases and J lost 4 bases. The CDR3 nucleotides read TGTGCCACCTCACAGGGGGCTGGCACCGGGGAGCTGTTTTTT. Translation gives CATSQGAGTGELFF.